The 20 T cell receptor beta chains below all came from one sample that was sequenced in a study of T-cell memory formation after mild COVID-19. TCRdb re-called the 5' RACE reads through MiXCR, storing one row per CDR3 protein. The sample lists hundreds of thousands of distinct CDR3 sequences, around a sixth seen once, with about 22% in the top ten. The sequenced material came from PBMCs or a T cell subset sorted from them (not recorded which). All receptors derive from a man aged 18 to 35 who had mild COVID-19 (a few samples of this study predate the infection). Cell type and time point are not known.

V and J are TRBV29-1 and TRBJ2-6; D gene unclear. Germline V gene sequence: CDR1 SQVTM, CDR2 ANQGSEA. Trimming took 4 bases from V and 1 from J, leaving 5 bases between them. The CDR3 consists of 13 residues. The CDR3 is CSVAASGANVLTF. As DNA, the CDR3 is TGCAGCGTTGCAGCGTCTGGGGCCAACGTCCTGACTTTC.

The chain uses TRBV11-2 and TRBJ2-7; TRBD1 matches 8 bases. V was pared by 1 base and J by 5 bases, with 7 bases of the junction left unmatched. The CDR3 totals 15 residues. Looked up from germline, CDR1 is SGHAT and CDR2 is FQNNGV. This CDR3 is CASSLARGRLHEQYV. CDR3 bases: TGTGCCAGCAGCTTAGCCAGGGGGCGTCTCCACGAGCAGTACGTC.

Only a few counts were recorded for this clonotype. DNA of the CDR3: TGCGCCAGCAGCCAACAATACAGGGGATCTTACAATGAGCAGTTCTTC. It specifies CASSQQYRGSYNEQFF. J is TRBJ2-1 and V is TRBV4-3; TRBD1 matches 7 bases. With V trimmed by 2 bases and J by 4 bases, 8 bases remained unmatched. Germline V gene data show CDR1 as LGHNA and CDR2 as YSLEER. The CDR3 spans 16 residues.

The CDR3 reads CASSYHGDGYTF. DNA of the CDR3: TGTGCCAGCAGCTACCATGGAGATGGCTACACCTTC. The chain recombines TRBV11-3 with TRBJ1-2; D call uncertain. The CDR3 length is 12 residues. Per the germline V gene, CDR1 is SGHNT and CDR2 is YENEEA. V dropped 4 bases and J dropped 6 bases, with 9 bases sitting between them.

The CDR3 DNA reads TGTGCCACCAGTGACGCCCTTGCGGCCGGGGAGCTGTTTTTT. It translates to CATSDALAAGELFF. The rearrangement uses TRBV24-1 and TRBJ2-2, with D uncertain. V dropped 4 bases and J dropped 6 bases, with 11 bases sitting between them. This CDR3 is built from 14 residues. CDR1 and CDR2 (germline): KGHDR, SFDVKD.

There are many counts of this clonotype. The V gene is TRBV20-1, the J gene TRBJ2-5; 11 positions match TRBD1. The J segment lost 4 bases and the V segment lost 3 bases, leaving 1 base of the junction unmatched. The V gene's germline CDR1 is DFQATT and CDR2 SNEGSKA (reference sequence). This CDR3 spans 13 amino acids. CDR3 in DNA: TGCAGTGCTAGGGGACAGGGGGGAGAGACCCAGTACTTC. Translation: CSARGQGGETQYF.

This clonotype was seen more than once but under ten times. A junction end diverges from the germline sequence, so it may reflect a read error. The chain uses TRBV7-9 and TRBJ1-3; no clear D gene. The CDR3 runs to 12 residues. From germline, CDR1 is SEHNR and CDR2 FQNEAQ (reference sequence). CDR3 amino acids: CASSIAEDTIYF. The DNA of the CDR3 is TGTGCCAGCAGCATAGCAGAGGACACCATATATTTT.

V is TRBV7-2 and J is TRBJ2-1; D is unclear. V lost 3 bases and J 11 bases, leaving 17 bases between the germline ends. The CDR3 extends over 14 amino acids. Per germline, CDR1 SGHTA and CDR2 FQGNSA. In DNA, the CDR3 is TGTGCCAGCAGCTTTGACTTTCCCCCAGTGAAGCAGTTCTTC. The encoded protein is CASSFDFPPVKQFF.

This clonotype was recorded a few times. The chain has TRBV4-1 and TRBJ1-5; D remains unclear. Germline-derived CDR1 and CDR2 are MGHRA and YSYEKL. The CDR3 extends over 18 amino acids. V shed 0 bases and J shed 0 bases, with 15 bases lying between them. CDR3 in DNA: TGCGCCAGCAGCCAAGATGAGCAGAAACGCTATAGCAATCAGCCCCAGCATTTT. Protein product: CASSQDEQKRYSNQPQHF.

The genes are TRBV27 and TRBJ2-1; perhaps TRBD2 as D (6 bases). Trimming cost V 5 bases and J 1 base, with 12 bases left between them. Germline lookup yields CDR1 MNHEY and CDR2 SMNVEV (reference sequence). The length of the CDR3 is 15 residues. The CDR3 region is CASSKGGTSYNEQFF. DNA of the CDR3: TGTGCCAGCAGTAAGGGCGGGACGTCCTACAATGAGCAGTTCTTC.

The chain recombines TRBV5-1 with TRBJ2-3; 8 positions match TRBD2. Germline-derived CDR1 and CDR2 are SGHRS and YFSETQ. V lost 4 bases to trimming and J lost 0 bases; unmatched junction nucleotides: 7. The CDR3 spans 16 residues. The CDR3 spells CASSQSGGGSTDTQYF. The CDR3 DNA sequence: TGCGCCAGCAGCCAAAGCGGGGGAGGAAGCACAGATACGCAGTATTTT. Full variable domain (rest looked up from reference TRBV5-1 and TRBJ2-3): KAGVTQTPRYLIKTRGQQVTLSCSPISGHRSVSWYQQTPGQGLQFLFEYFSETQRNKGNFPGRFSGRQFSNSRSEMNVSTLELGDSALYLCASSQSGGGSTDTQYFGPGTRLTVL.

Details on this clonotype: The germline gene is not matched at one end of the junction; a read error may be the cause. This chain links TRBV29-1 with TRBJ1-4, with TRBD1 identical over 9 bases. The CDR3 runs to 14 residues. Germline V gene data show CDR1 as SQVTM and CDR2 as ANQGSEA. CDR3 in DNA: TGCAGCGTCGAAGGGACAGGGACTAATGAAAAACTGTTTTTT. Its translation is CSVEGTGTNEKLFF.

The chain joins TRBV27 to TRBJ2-7, with a weak D call TRBD2 (6 bases). The CDR3 sequence is 16 residues long. From germline, CDR1 is MNHEY and CDR2 SMNVEV (reference sequence). V gave up 0 bases and J gave up 6 bases, with 18 bases separating them. CDR3 coding DNA: TGTGCCAGCAGTTTATCGTGGGGGACTCCCAACTCCGAGCAGTACTTC. This gives the protein CASSLSWGTPNSEQYF.

This chain links TRBV6-5 with TRBJ1-1; 7 nucleotides line up with TRBD1. The germline CDR1 and CDR2 sequences are MNHEY and SVGAGI. V lost 5 bases to trimming and J lost 0 bases; unmatched junction nucleotides: 3. The CDR3 is 14 amino acids. CDR3 nucleotides: TGTGCCAGCAGTAACAGGGGCATGAACACTGAAGCTTTCTTT. Encoded protein: CASSNRGMNTEAFF.

The chain is built from TRBV7-2 and TRBJ2-7, with 9 bases lining up with TRBD1. V gave up 5 bases and J gave up 5 bases; unmatched junction bases: 16. This CDR3 is 17 amino acids long. The germline gives CDR1 SGHTA, CDR2 FQGNSA. CDR3 region: CASSPPRDRVLSDEQYV. The CDR3 DNA reads TGTGCCAGCAGCCCCCCCCGGGACAGGGTTTTAAGTGACGAGCAGTACGTC.

This clonotype showed up many times. The rearrangement links TRBV4-3 to TRBJ2-2, with D possibly being TRBD1 (6 bases). Trimming removed 3 bases from V and 3 bases from J, with 11 bases in between. Germline V CDR1 and CDR2: LGHNA, YSLEER. This CDR3 comprises 15 residues. Here the CDR3 reads CASSHDNRDTGELFF. CDR3 nucleotides: TGCGCCAGCAGCCATGATAACAGGGACACCGGGGAGCTGTTTTTT.

This sequence joins TRBV10-3 and TRBJ1-3; 8 bases map to TRBD1. Germline assignment: CDR1 ENHRY and CDR2 SYGVKD. The CDR3 covers 13 residues. V gave up 7 bases and J gave up 10 bases; unmatched junction bases: 9. The CDR3 DNA reads TGTGCCATCACACCGGACAGGGAGGCAACCATATATTTT. It translates to CAITPDREATIYF.

This clonotype has only a few counts. The CDR3 region has the DNA TGTGCCAGCAGCTCCAGGAGGGGTGAAAAACTGTTTTTT. Translation gives CASSSRRGEKLFF. V usage is TRBV7-2 and J usage is TRBJ1-4, with D possibly being TRBD1 (5 bases). The CDR3 has 13 residues. The V gene lost 4 bases and the J gene lost 7 bases, with 10 bases spanning the gap. Germline CDR1 is SGHTA and CDR2 is FQGNSA. The whole variable domain, remainder taken from reference TRBV7-2 and TRBJ1-4, is GAGVSQSPSNKVTEKGKDVELRCDPISGHTALYWYRQSLGQGLEFLIYFQGNSAPDKSGLPSDRFSAERTGGSVSTLTIQRTQQEDSAVYLCASSSRRGEKLFFGSGTQLSVL.

The chain uses TRBV12-3 or TRBV12-4 and TRBJ2-2, with 8 bases matching TRBD1. The CDR3 length is 14 residues. V trimming: 6 bases; J trimming: 3 bases; junction bases outside the gene matches: 3. CDR3 protein: CASRPGQDTGELFF. The CDR3 DNA follows: TGTGCCAGCAGACCGGGACAGGACACCGGGGAGCTGTTTTTT.

CDR3 loop: CASSLWTSGYRGETQYF. The CDR3 region has the DNA TGCGCCAGCAGCTTGTGGACTAGCGGGTACCGGGGGGAGACCCAGTACTTC. The rearrangement joins TRBV5-1 to TRBJ2-5; 11 bases align to TRBD2. CDR3 length: 17 residues. The junction had 10 bases not matched to a gene; V was cut back by 1 base and J by 5 bases. The germline V gene encodes CDR1 SGHRS and CDR2 YFSETQ.